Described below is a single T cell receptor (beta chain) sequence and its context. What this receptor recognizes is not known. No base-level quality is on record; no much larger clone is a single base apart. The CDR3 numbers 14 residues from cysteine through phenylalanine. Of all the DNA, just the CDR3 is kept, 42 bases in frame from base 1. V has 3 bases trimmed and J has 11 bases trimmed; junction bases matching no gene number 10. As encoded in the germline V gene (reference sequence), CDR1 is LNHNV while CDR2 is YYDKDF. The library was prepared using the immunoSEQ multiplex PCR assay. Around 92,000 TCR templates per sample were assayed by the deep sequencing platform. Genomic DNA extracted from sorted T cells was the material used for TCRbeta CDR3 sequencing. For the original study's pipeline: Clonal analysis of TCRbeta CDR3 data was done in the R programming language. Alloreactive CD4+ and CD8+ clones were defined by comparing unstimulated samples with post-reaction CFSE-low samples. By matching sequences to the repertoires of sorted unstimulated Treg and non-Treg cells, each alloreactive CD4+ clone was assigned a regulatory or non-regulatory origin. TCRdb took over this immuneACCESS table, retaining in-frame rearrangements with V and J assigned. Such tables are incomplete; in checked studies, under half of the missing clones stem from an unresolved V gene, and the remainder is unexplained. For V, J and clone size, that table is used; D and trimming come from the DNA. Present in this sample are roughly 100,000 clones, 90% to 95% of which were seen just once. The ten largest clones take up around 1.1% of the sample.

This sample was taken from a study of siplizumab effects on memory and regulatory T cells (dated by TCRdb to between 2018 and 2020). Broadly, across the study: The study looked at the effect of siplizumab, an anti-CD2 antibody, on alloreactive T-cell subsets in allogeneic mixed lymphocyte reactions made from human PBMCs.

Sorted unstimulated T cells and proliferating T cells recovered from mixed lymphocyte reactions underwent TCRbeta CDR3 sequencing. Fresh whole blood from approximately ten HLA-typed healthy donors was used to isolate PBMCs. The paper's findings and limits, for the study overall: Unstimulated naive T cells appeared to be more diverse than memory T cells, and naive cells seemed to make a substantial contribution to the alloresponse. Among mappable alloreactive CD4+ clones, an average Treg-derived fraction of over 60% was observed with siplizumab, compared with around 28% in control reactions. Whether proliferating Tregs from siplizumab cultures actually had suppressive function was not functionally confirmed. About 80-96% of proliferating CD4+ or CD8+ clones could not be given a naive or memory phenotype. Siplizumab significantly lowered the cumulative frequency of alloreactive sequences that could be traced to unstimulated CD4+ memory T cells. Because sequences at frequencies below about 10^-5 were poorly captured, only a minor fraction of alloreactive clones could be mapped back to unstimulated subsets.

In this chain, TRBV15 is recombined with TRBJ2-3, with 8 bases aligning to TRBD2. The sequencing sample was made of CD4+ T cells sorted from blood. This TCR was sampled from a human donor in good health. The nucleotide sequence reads TGTGCCACCAGCAGCTTACAACCGGGACTAGAGCAGTATTTT. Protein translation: CATSSLQPGLEQYF.